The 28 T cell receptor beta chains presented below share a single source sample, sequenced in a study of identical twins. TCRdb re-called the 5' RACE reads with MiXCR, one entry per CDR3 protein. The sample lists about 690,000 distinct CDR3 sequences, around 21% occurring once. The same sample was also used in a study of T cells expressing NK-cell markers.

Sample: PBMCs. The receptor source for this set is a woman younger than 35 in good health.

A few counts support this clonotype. DNA of the CDR3: TGTGCCAGCAGTTACTCGGGGCCAGATCAGCCCCAGCATTTT. It specifies CASSYSGPDQPQHF. The V call is TRBV6-5, the J call TRBJ1-5, with D maybe TRBD1 (5 bases). The CDR3 loop spans 14 amino acids. The V end lost 0 bases, the J end lost 5 bases, and 8 bases lay between the germline ends. Germline loops: CDR1 MNHEY, CDR2 SVGAGI.

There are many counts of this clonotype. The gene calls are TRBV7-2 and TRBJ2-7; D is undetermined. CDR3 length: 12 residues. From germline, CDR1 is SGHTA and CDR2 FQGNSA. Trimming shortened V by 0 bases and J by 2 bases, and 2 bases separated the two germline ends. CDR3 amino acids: CASSLAAYEQYF. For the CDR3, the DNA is TGTGCCAGCAGCTTAGCGGCCTACGAGCAGTACTTC.

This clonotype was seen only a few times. DNA of the CDR3: TGTGCCAGCAGCCCCTTGGGGGACGAGACCTACGAGCAGTACTTC. It codes for CASSPLGDETYEQYF. The rearrangement links TRBV7-9 to TRBJ2-7, with D tentatively TRBD1 or TRBD2 (5 bases each). Trimming cost V 5 bases and J 2 bases, with 16 bases left between them. CDR3 length equals 15 residues. In germline, CDR1 is SEHNR, CDR2 FQNEAQ (reference sequence).

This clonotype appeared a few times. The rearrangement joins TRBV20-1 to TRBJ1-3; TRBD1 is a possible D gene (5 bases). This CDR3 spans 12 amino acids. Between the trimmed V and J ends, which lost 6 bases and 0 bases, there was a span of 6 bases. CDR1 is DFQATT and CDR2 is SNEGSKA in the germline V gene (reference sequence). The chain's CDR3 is CSAGVSGNTIYF. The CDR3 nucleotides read TGCAGTGCAGGGGTCTCTGGAAACACCATATATTTT.

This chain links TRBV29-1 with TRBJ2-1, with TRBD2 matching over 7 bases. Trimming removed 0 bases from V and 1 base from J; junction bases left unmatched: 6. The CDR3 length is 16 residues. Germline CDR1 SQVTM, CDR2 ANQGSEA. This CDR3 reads CSVEEQLASSYNEQFF. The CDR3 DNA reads TGCAGCGTTGAAGAGCAACTAGCGTCATCCTACAATGAGCAGTTCTTC.

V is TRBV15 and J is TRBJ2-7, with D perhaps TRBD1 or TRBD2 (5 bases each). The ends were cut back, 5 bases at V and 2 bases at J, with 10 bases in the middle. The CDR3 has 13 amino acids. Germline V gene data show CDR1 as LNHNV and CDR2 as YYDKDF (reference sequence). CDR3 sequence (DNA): TGTGCCACCAGCGTTGGGGGTCCCTACGAGCAGTACTTC. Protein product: CATSVGGPYEQYF.

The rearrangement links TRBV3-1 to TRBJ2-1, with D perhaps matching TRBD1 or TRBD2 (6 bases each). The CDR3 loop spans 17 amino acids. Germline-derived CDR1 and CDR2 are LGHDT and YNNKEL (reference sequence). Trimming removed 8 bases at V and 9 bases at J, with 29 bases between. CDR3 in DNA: TGTGCCAGCTCCAAACAGGTCCCTGGGGGGCCTGGTAGTGAGCAGTTCTTC. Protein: CASSKQVPGGPGSEQFF.

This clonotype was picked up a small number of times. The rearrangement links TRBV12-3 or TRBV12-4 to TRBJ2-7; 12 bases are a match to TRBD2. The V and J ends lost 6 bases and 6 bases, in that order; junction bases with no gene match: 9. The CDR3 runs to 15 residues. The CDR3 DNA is TGTGCCAGCAGCTCCCTGACTAGCGGGAGTACCGAGCAGTACTTC. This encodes CASSSLTSGSTEQYF.

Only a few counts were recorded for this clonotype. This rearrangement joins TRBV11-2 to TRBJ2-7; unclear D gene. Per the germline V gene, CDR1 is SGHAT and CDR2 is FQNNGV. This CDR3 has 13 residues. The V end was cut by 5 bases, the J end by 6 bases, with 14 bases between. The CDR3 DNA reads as TGTGCCAGCAGCGCTGGGTTGGGCCTCGAGCAGTACTTC. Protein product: CASSAGLGLEQYF.

DNA of the CDR3: TGCAGTGCCCCATTCGGGACAGGGTATGAAAAACTGTTTTTT. This translates into CSAPFGTGYEKLFF. The rearrangement uses TRBV20-1 and TRBJ1-4; 9 nucleotides agree with TRBD1. Germline values: CDR1 DFQATT, CDR2 SNEGSKA (reference sequence). Unmatched junction bases numbered 8, after V lost 6 bases and J lost 6 bases. There are 14 residues in the CDR3.

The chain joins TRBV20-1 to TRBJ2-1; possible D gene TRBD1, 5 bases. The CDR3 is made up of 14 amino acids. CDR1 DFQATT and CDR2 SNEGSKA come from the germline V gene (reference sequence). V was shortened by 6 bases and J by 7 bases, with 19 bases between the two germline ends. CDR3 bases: TGCAGTGCGATTCCCCTAGGGTCAGGGAATGAGCAGTTCTTC. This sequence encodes CSAIPLGSGNEQFF.

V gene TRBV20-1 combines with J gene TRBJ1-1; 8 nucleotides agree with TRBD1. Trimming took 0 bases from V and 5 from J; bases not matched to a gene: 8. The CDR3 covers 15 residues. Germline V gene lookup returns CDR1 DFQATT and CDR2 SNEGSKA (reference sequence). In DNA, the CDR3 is TGCAGTGCTAGAGATCCCCGACAGGGGTGGACTGAAGCTTTCTTT. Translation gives CSARDPRQGWTEAFF.

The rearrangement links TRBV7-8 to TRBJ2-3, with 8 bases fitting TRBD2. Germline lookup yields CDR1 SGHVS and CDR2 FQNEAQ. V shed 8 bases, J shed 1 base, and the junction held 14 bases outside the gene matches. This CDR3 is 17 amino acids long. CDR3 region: CASGGTRFPSGTDTQYF. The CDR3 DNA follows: TGTGCCAGCGGGGGGACTAGATTTCCCTCTGGCACAGATACGCAGTATTTT.

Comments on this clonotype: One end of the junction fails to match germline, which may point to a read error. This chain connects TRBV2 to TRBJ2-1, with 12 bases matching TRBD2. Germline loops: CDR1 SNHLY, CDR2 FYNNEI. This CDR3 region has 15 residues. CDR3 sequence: CASAPSGRAYNVQFF. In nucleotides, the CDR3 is TGTGCCAGCGCTCCTAGCGGGAGGGCCTACAATGTGCAGTTCTTC.

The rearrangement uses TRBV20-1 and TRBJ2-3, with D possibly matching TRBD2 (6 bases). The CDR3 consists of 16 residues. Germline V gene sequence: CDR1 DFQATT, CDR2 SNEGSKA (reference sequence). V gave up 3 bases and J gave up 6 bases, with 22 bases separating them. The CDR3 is CSASSYEGGSRDTQYF. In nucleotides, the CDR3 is TGCAGTGCTAGTTCCTATGAGGGAGGTTCTAGGGATACGCAGTATTTT.

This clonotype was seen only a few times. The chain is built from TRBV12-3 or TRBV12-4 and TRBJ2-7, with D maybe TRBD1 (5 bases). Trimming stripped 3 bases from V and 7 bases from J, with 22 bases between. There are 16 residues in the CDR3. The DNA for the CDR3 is TGTGCCAGCAGTTTGTCCCCAGGGCCCGATAGTGGTGAGCAGTACTTC. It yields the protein CASSLSPGPDSGEQYF.

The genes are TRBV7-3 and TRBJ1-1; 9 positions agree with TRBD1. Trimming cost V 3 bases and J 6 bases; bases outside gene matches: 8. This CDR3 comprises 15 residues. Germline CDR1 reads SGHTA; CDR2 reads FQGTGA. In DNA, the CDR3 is TGTGCCAGCAGCTTGGGGACAGGGATGTTCGCTGAAGCTTTCTTT. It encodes CASSLGTGMFAEAFF.

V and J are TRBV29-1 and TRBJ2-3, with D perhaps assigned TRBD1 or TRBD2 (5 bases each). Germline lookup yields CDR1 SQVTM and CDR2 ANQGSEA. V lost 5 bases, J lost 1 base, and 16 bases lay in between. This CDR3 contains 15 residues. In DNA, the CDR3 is TGCAGCGTTCGCCCCAGGGCCGGGGGCACAGATACGCAGTATTTT. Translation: CSVRPRAGGTDTQYF.

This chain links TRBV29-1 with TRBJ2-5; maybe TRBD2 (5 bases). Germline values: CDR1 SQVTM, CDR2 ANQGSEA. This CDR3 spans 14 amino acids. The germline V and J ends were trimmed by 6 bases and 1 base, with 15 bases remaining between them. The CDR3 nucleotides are TGCAGCGTAGTCCCTAGCCTCTCCCAAGAGACCCAGTACTTC. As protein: CSVVPSLSQETQYF.

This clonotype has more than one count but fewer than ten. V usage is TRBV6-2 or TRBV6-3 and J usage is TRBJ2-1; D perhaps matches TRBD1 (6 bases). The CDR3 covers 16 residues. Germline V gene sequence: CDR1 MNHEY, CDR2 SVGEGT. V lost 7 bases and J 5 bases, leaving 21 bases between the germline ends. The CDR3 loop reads CASNPLGALGDNEQFF. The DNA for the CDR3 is TGTGCCAGCAATCCCCTGGGGGCCTTAGGGGACAATGAGCAGTTCTTC.

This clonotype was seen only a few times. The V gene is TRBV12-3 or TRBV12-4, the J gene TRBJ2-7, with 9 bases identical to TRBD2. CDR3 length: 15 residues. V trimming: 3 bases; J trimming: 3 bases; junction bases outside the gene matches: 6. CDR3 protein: CASSFGAGGNYEQYF. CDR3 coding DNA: TGTGCCAGCAGTTTCGGGGCGGGAGGGAACTACGAGCAGTACTTC.

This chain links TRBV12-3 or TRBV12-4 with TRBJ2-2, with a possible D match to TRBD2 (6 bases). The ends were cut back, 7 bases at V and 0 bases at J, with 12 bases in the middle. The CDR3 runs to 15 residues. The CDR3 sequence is CASILGGSNTGELFF. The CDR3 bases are TGTGCCAGCATTCTGGGGGGATCGAACACCGGGGAGCTGTTTTTT.

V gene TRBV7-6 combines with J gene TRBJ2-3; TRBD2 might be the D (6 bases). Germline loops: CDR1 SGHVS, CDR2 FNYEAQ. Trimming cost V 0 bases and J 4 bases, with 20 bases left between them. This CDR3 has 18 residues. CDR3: CASSLAGSGAALADTQYF. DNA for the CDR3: TGTGCCAGCAGCTTAGCGGGGTCGGGAGCTGCACTGGCAGATACGCAGTATTTT.

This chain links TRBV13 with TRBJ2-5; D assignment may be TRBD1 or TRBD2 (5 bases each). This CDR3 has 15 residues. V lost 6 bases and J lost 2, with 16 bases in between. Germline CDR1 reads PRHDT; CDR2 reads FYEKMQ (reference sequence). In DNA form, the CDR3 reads TGTGCCAGCAGTCCTGGCCCCGGGGCGCAAGAGACCCAGTACTTC. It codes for CASSPGPGAQETQYF.

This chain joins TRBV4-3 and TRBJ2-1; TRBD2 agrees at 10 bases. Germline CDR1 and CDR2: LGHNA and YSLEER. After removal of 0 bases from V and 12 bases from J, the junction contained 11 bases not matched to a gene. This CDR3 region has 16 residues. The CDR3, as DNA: TGCGCCAGCAGCCAAGAGTGGCTAGCGGGAGTGGTAGGGCAGTTCTTC. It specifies CASSQEWLAGVVGQFF.

This CDR3 reads CASSLGQGLAGVAEQFF. The CDR3 region has the DNA TGTGCCAGCAGCTTAGGGCAGGGACTAGCGGGAGTAGCGGAGCAGTTCTTC. The J gene is TRBJ2-1, the V gene TRBV7-9, with 14 bases matching TRBD2. After removal of 1 base from V and 10 bases from J, the junction contained 9 bases not matched to a gene. Germline values: CDR1 SEHNR, CDR2 FQNEAQ (reference sequence). The length of the CDR3 is 17 residues.

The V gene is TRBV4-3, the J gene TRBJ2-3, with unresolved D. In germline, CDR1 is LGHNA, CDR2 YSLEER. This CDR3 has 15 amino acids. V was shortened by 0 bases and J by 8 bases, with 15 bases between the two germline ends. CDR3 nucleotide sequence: TGCGCCAGCAGCCAAGATCTTGTCGGCGCCGGTACGCAGTATTTT. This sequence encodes CASSQDLVGAGTQYF.

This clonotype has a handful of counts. CDR3 DNA sequence: TGTGCCATCAGGGCAGGGGGCTTTGGCTACACCTTC. This gives the protein CAIRAGGFGYTF. The chain couples TRBV10-3 to TRBJ1-2, with 8 positions matching TRBD1. The V and J ends lost 6 bases and 7 bases, in that order; junction bases with no gene match: 4. The germline V gene has CDR1 ENHRY and CDR2 SYGVKD. CDR3 size: 12 residues.